These 19 T cell receptor beta chains were sequenced from one sample in a study of T-cell memory formation after mild COVID-19. Using its own MiXCR run on the 5' RACE reads, TCRdb lists one record per CDR3 protein. Of approximately 580,000 distinct CDR3 sequences listed, roughly 20% are singletons. The material sequenced was PBMCs or a T cell subset sorted from them (not recorded which). The receptors stem from an adult woman who had mild COVID-19 (a few samples of this study predate the infection). Cell type and time point are not known.

This clonotype has more than one count but fewer than ten. J is TRBJ1-1 and V is TRBV2, with D tentatively TRBD1 (5 bases). Trimming removed 5 bases from V and 0 bases from J, with 16 bases in between. The germline V gene encodes CDR1 SNHLY and CDR2 FYNNEI. CDR3 length: 16 residues. CDR3 sequence: CASSLGGRGMNTEAFF. The CDR3 DNA reads as TGTGCCAGCAGTCTGGGTGGTAGGGGCATGAACACTGAAGCTTTCTTT.

The chain has TRBV24-1 and TRBJ2-3; D gene unclear. The CDR3 is 15 amino acids. The germline V gene encodes CDR1 KGHDR and CDR2 SFDVKD. With 2 bases removed from V and 0 bases from J, the gap between germline ends came to 8 bases. Here the CDR3 DNA reads TGTGCCACCAGTGATTGGGGTCCAAGCACAGATACGCAGTATTTT. Encoded protein: CATSDWGPSTDTQYF.

The chain uses TRBV12-3 or TRBV12-4 and TRBJ1-6; tentative D call: TRBD1 (5 bases). The CDR3 runs 14 residues. Trimming cost V 3 bases and J 7 bases, with 10 bases left between them. CDR3 DNA: TGTGCCAGCAGTTTCAAAGGGGTAAATTCACCCCTCCACTTT. Amino acid sequence: CASSFKGVNSPLHF.

A few counts support this clonotype. The genes are TRBV9 and TRBJ2-2, with TRBD2 matching over 9 bases. The J segment lost 0 bases and the V segment lost 2 bases, leaving 8 bases of the junction unmatched. The germline gives CDR1 SGDLS, CDR2 YYNGEE. The CDR3 contains 18 residues. The CDR3 here is CASSVSSGIHTNTGELFF. The DNA for the CDR3 is TGTGCCAGCAGCGTCTCTAGCGGGATCCATACGAACACCGGGGAGCTGTTTTTT.

Only a few counts were recorded for this clonotype. CDR3 bases: TGTGCCAGCACCCCCCAGTCCTGGGAGGGGGCGAGCACCGGGGAGCTGTTTTTT. Encoded protein: CASTPQSWEGASTGELFF. The V and J genes are TRBV11-1 and TRBJ2-2, with D possibly being TRBD1 or TRBD2 (7 bases each). Germline CDR1 reads SGHAT; CDR2 reads FQDESV (reference sequence). Trimming stripped 7 bases from V and 4 bases from J, with 25 bases between. The CDR3 consists of 18 residues.

In its sample, this clonotype was seen a few times. V usage is TRBV20-1 and J usage is TRBJ1-1; 11 bases line up with TRBD1. V lost 1 base and J lost 1; bases outside the gene matches: 2. Germline V gene data show CDR1 as DFQATT and CDR2 as SNEGSKA (reference sequence). The CDR3 spans 15 residues. The CDR3 region has the DNA TGCAGTGCTAGAGCGGGACAGGGGGGGAACACTGAAGCTTTCTTT. Translated: CSARAGQGGNTEAFF.

V is TRBV29-1 and J is TRBJ2-5, with D perhaps TRBD1 or TRBD2 (5 bases each). With 4 bases removed from V and 4 bases from J, the gap between germline ends came to 16 bases. This CDR3 comprises 14 residues. Germline V gene data show CDR1 as SQVTM and CDR2 as ANQGSEA. CDR3 DNA sequence: TGCAGCGTTGTGGGCCAACTAGGGGCAGAGACCCAGTACTTC. Translation: CSVVGQLGAETQYF.

This clonotype appeared a few times. This chain uses TRBV9 with TRBJ1-1; D gene unclear. The CDR3 totals 14 residues. Germline CDR1 SGDLS, CDR2 YYNGEE. Trimming shortened V by 1 base and J by 5 bases, and 12 bases separated the two germline ends. The CDR3 DNA sequence: TGTGCCAGCAGCGTAAACTCCGGAACGACTGAAGCTTTCTTT. The encoded protein is CASSVNSGTTEAFF.

This clonotype was counted between two and nine times. The chain has TRBV2 and TRBJ2-7; 8 nucleotides agree with TRBD2. Germline CDR1 reads SNHLY; CDR2 reads FYNNEI. The CDR3 is 15 residues long. Losses at the gene ends were 5 bases for V and 1 base for J; bases not matched to a gene: 7. The CDR3 region is CASSQSGGGSYEQYF. CDR3 coding DNA: TGTGCCAGCAGTCAAAGCGGGGGAGGATCCTACGAGCAGTACTTC.

This clonotype has more than one count but fewer than ten. The chain carries TRBV29-1 and TRBJ2-3; TRBD1 aligns across 10 bases. The CDR3 has 16 amino acids. In germline, CDR1 is SQVTM, CDR2 ANQGSEA. Trimming took 6 bases from V and 1 from J; bases not matched to a gene: 10. CDR3 bases: TGCAGCGTCACCGCCGGGACAGGGGCCGGCACAGATACGCAGTATTTT. It encodes CSVTAGTGAGTDTQYF.

This clonotype showed up just a few times. The V gene is TRBV28, the J gene TRBJ2-4; no firm D call. The V gene's germline CDR1 is MDHEN and CDR2 SYDVKM. The CDR3 loop spans 12 amino acids. Trimming stripped 3 bases from V and 5 bases from J, with 5 bases between. The CDR3 loop is CASSFGENIQYF. CDR3 nucleotide sequence: TGTGCCAGCAGTTTCGGCGAAAACATTCAGTACTTC.

The chain recombines TRBV7-9 with TRBJ2-1; D unclear. Germline lookup yields CDR1 SEHNR and CDR2 FQNEAQ (reference sequence). V gave up 5 bases and J gave up 2 bases, with 13 bases separating them. The CDR3 is 15 residues long. The CDR3 DNA is TGTGCCAGCAGCGACCCGTCCCGCGCCTACAATGAGCAGTTCTTC. Encoded protein: CASSDPSRAYNEQFF.

The V call is TRBV11-2, the J call TRBJ2-3; TRBD1 agrees at 12 bases. Per the germline V gene, CDR1 is SGHAT and CDR2 is FQNNGV. With 4 bases clipped from V and 1 base from J, the junction kept 6 bases outside the gene matches. The CDR3 runs 17 residues. CDR3 nucleotide sequence: TGTGCCAGCAGCTACGGGAGGGACAGGGGGCGCACAGATACGCAGTATTTT. It yields the protein CASSYGRDRGRTDTQYF.

The sample holds a few counts of this clonotype. The chain is built from TRBV29-1 and TRBJ2-7; perhaps TRBD1 as D (6 bases). This CDR3 has 14 residues. Trimming took 4 bases from V and 3 from J, leaving 16 bases between them. CDR1 and CDR2 (germline): SQVTM, ANQGSEA. For the CDR3, the DNA is TGCAGCGTTGCCCGGTCAGGGGTAAGCTACGAGCAGTACTTC. This gives the protein CSVARSGVSYEQYF.

The chain combines TRBV7-2 with TRBJ1-2, with D possibly TRBD1 on 5 matching bases. V lost 5 bases and J 4 bases, leaving 17 bases between the germline ends. Germline lookup yields CDR1 SGHTA and CDR2 FQGNSA. There are 15 residues in the CDR3. CDR3 sequence (DNA): TGTGCCAGCAGCCCAGGAGGAGGGGCCTCCTATGGCTACACCTTC. The encoded protein is CASSPGGGASYGYTF. Based on the CDR3 plus reference TRBV7-2 and TRBJ1-2, the full variable domain is GAGVSQSPSNKVTEKGKDVELRCDPISGHTALYWYRQSLGQGLEFLIYFQGNSAPDKSGLPSDRFSAERTGGSVSTLTIQRTQQEDSAVYLCASSPGGGASYGYTFGSGTRLTVV.

The table lists this clonotype with a count of one. The V call is TRBV20-1, the J call TRBJ2-7; D uncertain. V lost 0 bases and J 2 bases, leaving 17 bases between the germline ends. Germline V CDR1 and CDR2: DFQATT, SNEGSKA (reference sequence). This CDR3 comprises 16 residues. Written as DNA, the CDR3 is TGCAGTGCTAGAGATCCCATATCGGGCAGCGCCTACGAGCAGTACTTC. Amino acids: CSARDPISGSAYEQYF.

This clonotype was seen only a few times. J is TRBJ2-3 and V is TRBV5-5, with 7 nucleotides matching TRBD2. The germline gives CDR1 SGHKS, CDR2 YYEKEE (reference sequence). The CDR3 runs to 18 residues. The trim removed 3 bases at V and 1 base at J, leaving 14 bases unmatched. The CDR3 reads CASSSPLGLGGGTDTQYF. DNA for the CDR3: TGTGCCAGCAGCTCCCCACTCGGTCTGGGAGGGGGCACAGATACGCAGTATTTT.

The chain recombines TRBV19 with TRBJ1-6, with D uncertain. Germline CDR1 LNHDA, CDR2 SQIVND (reference sequence). The CDR3 sequence is 15 residues long. With 3 bases removed from V and 9 bases from J, the gap between germline ends came to 15 bases. DNA of the CDR3: TGTGCCAGTAGTATGGACCCGTCACACGGTTCACCCCTCCACTTT. It yields the protein CASSMDPSHGSPLHF.

This clonotype has a handful of counts. The V call is TRBV5-6, the J call TRBJ2-6, with D perhaps TRBD1 (6 bases). CDR1 is SGHDT, CDR2 YYEEEE, per germline. With 4 bases removed from V and 0 bases from J, the gap between germline ends came to 14 bases. The CDR3 sequence is 17 residues long. DNA for the CDR3: TGTGCCAGCAGCCTGACAGGTTACCTCTCTGGGGCCAACGTCCTGACTTTC. As protein: CASSLTGYLSGANVLTF. The full variable domain, with the rest looked up from reference TRBV5-6 and TRBJ2-6, is DAGVTQSPTHLIKTRGQQVTLRCSPKSGHDTVSWYQQALGQGPQFIFQYYEEEERQRGNFPDRFSGHQFPNYSSELNVNALLLGDSALYLCASSLTGYLSGANVLTFGAGSRLTVL.